This is a list of T cell receptor beta chains from one sample in a study of regulatory T cells in long-lasting Graves disease. TCRdb independently ran MiXCR on the multiplex PCR reads; one entry per CDR3 protein. The sample shows fewer than 500,000 distinct CDR3 sequences, around 15% of them seen only once. These records were also assigned to another study, of T cells in Graves' hyperthyroidism and ophthalmopathy.

Sequencing was performed on peripheral blood mononuclear cells (PBMCs), taken at new diagnosis, from a patient treated with antithyroid drugs. The receptors derive from a middle-aged man with Graves disease. CDR3s include the opening cysteine and the closing phenylalanine or tryptophan. The order of the fields is V gene, clone size, CDR3 protein. Clone size is shown for a subset of rows, as once, few, many or a class of expanded clone.

V: TRBV6-2/TRBV6-3
size: many
CDR3: CASSYRTKPYNEQFF

V: TRBV27
size: few
CDR3: CATLGGGELSF

V: TRBV7-9
size: many
CDR3: CASSSGGLDTEAFF

V: TRBV5-4
size: few
CDR3: CASSRIVVGNTEAFF

V: TRBV18
size: many
CDR3: CASSPTGYTKTQYF

V: TRBV7-6
size: NA
CDR3: CASSLSDWGHRGNEQFF

V: TRBV9
size: many
CDR3: CASSASPSGREQYF

V: TRBV20-1
size: few
CDR3: CSASLDSQSDTQYF

V: TRBV5-1
size: many
CDR3: CASSAGHTDTQYF

V: TRBV27
size: few
CDR3: CASSLAPGLRTDTQYF

V: TRBV7-9
size: many
CDR3: CASSLITDTQYF

V: TRBV2
size: many
CDR3: CASLASALSYEQYF

V: TRBV2
size: many
CDR3: CASSEGTSGTDTQYF

V: TRBV5-4
size: NA
CDR3: CASSYAWGTETQYF

V: TRBV12-3/TRBV12-4
size: many
CDR3: CASSLWTADTEAFF

V: TRBV11-2
size: many
CDR3: CASSFGPGARPYEQYF

V: TRBV2
size: many
CDR3: CASSEALQGARTEAFF

V: TRBV30
size: few
CDR3: CALPGQGFYGYTF

V: TRBV27
size: many
CDR3: CASSLRREREETQYF

V: TRBV25-1
size: NA
CDR3: CASSEYKGSTDTQYF